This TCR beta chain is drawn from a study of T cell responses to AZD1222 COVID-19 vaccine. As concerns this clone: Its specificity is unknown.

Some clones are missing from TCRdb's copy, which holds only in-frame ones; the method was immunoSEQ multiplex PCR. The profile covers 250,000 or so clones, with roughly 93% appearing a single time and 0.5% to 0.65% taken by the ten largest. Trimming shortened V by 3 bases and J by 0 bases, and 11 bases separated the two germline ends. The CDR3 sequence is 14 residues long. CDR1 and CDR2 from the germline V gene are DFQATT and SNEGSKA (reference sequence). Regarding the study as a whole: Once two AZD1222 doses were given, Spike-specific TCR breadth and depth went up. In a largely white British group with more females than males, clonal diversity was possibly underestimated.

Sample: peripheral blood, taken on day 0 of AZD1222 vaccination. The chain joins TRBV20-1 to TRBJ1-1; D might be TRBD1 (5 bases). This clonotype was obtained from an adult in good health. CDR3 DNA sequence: TGCAGTGCTAGTGCCGGGACGGTGAACACTGAAGCTTTCTTT. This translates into CSASAGTVNTEAFF.